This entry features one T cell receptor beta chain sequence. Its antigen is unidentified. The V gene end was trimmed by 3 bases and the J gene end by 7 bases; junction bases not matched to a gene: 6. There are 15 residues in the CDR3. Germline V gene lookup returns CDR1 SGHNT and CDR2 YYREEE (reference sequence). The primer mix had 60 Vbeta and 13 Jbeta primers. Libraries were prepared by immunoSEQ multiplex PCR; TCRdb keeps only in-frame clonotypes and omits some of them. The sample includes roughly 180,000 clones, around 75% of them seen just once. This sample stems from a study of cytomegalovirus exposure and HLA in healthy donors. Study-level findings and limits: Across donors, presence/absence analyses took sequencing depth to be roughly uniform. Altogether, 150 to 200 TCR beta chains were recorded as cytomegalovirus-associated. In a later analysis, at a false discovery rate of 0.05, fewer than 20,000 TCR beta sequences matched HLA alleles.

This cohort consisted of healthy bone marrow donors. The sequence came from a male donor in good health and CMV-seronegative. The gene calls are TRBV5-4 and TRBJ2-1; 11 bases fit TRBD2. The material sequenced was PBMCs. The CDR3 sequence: CASSSTSGAPNEQFF. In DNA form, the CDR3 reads TGTGCCAGCAGCTCGACTAGCGGGGCGCCTAATGAGCAGTTCTTC. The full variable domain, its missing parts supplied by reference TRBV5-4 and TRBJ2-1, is ETGVTQSPTHLIKTRGQQVTLRCSSQSGHNTVSWYQQALGQGPQFIFQYYREEENGRGNFPPRFSGLQFPNYSSELNVNALELDDSALYLCASSSTSGAPNEQFFGPGTRLTVL.